The following is a T cell receptor (beta chain) sequence with its context. The sample belongs to a study of patients and donors after allogeneic stem cell transplantation. TCRdb reprocessed the RT-PCR reads with MiXCR, giving one entry per CDR3 protein. Altogether 150,000 to 200,000 distinct CDR3 sequences are present, around 41% being singletons, with the ten largest covering approximately 30%. The clonotype originates from a human donor who was either an allogeneic HSCT recipient or a stem cell or donor lymphocyte infusion donor (not recorded which). It is not recorded whose cells these are; they may come from a transplant donor. The source material was blood, either unsorted or a sorted T cell fraction (not recorded which).

Here the CDR3 reads CASSLGTVPNSPLHF. The DNA for the CDR3 is TGTGCCAGCAGCTTAGGGACAGTACCTAATTCACCCCTCCACTTT. This rearrangement joins TRBV7-9 to TRBJ1-6; possibly TRBD1 for D (6 bases). Looked up from germline, CDR1 is SEHNR and CDR2 is FQNEAQ (reference sequence). V lost 1 base, J lost 6 bases, and 10 bases lay in between. This CDR3 has 15 residues. Based on the CDR3 plus reference TRBV7-9 and TRBJ1-6, the full variable domain is DTGVSQNPRHKITKRGQNVTFRCDPISEHNRLYWYRQTLGQGPEFLTYFQNEAQLEKSRLLSDRFSAERPKGSFSTLEIQRTEQGDSAMYLCASSLGTVPNSPLHFGNGTRLTVT.